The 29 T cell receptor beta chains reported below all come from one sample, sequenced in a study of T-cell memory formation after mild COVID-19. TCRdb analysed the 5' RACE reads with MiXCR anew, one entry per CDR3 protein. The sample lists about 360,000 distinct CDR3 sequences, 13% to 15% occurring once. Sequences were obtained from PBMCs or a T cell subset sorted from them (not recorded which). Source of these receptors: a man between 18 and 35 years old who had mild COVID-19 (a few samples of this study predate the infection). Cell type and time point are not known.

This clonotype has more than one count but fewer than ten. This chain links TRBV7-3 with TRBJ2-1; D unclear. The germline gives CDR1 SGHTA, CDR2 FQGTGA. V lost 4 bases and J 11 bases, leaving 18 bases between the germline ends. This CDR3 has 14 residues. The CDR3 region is CASSYGSLGDQQFF. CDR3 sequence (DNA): TGTGCCAGCAGCTACGGGTCGCTTGGGGATCAGCAGTTCTTC. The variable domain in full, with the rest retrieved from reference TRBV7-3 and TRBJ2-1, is GAGVSQTPSNKVTEKGKYVELRCDPISGHTALYWYRQSLGQGPEFLIYFQGTGAADDSGLPNDRFFAVRPEGSVSTLKIQRTERGDSAVYLCASSYGSLGDQQFFGPGTRLTVL.

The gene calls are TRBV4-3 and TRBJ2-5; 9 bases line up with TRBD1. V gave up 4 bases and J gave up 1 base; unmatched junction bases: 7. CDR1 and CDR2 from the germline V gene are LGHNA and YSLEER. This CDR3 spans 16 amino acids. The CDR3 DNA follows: TGCGCCAGCAGCCGCGTACCGGGACAGGGCCAAGAGACCCAGTACTTC. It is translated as CASSRVPGQGQETQYF.

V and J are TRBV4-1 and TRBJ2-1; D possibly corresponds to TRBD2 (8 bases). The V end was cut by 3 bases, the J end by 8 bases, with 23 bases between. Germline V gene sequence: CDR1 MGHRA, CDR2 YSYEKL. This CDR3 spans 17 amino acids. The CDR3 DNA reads TGCGCCAGCAGCCACCGAAGGGGGCGGGGGGCCCTCTATGAGCAGTTCTTC. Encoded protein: CASSHRRGRGALYEQFF.

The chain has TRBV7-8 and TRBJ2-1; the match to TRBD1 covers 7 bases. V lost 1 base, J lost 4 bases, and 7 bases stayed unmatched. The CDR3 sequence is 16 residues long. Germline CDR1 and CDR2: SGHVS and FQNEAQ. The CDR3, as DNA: TGTGCCAGCAGCTTAGTTCGGGGCAGGGGGTACAATGAGCAGTTCTTC. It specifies CASSLVRGRGYNEQFF.

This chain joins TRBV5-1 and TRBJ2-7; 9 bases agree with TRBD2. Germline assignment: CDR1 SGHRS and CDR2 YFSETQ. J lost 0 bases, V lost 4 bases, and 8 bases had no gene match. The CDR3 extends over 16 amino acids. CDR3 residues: CASSPPASGVSYEQYV. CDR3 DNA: TGCGCCAGCAGCCCCCCGGCTAGCGGGGTCTCCTACGAGCAGTACGTC.

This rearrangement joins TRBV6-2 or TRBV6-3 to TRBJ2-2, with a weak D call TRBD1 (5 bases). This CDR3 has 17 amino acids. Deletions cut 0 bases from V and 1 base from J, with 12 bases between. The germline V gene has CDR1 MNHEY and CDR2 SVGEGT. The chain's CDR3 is CASSYSIRGRNTGELFF. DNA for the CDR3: TGTGCCAGCAGTTACTCGATTAGGGGCAGGAACACCGGGGAGCTGTTTTTT.

The DNA of the CDR3 is TGCAGTGCTAGAGACGGGAGGGGGGAAGCTAACTATGGCTACACCTTC. It specifies CSARDGRGEANYGYTF. This chain links TRBV20-1 with TRBJ1-2, with D perhaps matching TRBD1 (6 bases). CDR1 and CDR2 from the germline V gene are DFQATT and SNEGSKA (reference sequence). V shed 0 bases and J shed 0 bases, with 14 bases lying between them. The CDR3 has 16 amino acids.

CDR3 bases: TGCAGTGCGCGAGGCCCGGGGGCTTCAGGGGAGACCCAGTACTTC. This sequence encodes CSARGPGASGETQYF. The J gene is TRBJ2-5, the V gene TRBV20-1; TRBD1 or TRBD2 may be the D gene (6 bases each). CDR1 DFQATT and CDR2 SNEGSKA come from the germline V gene (reference sequence). The V and J ends lost 6 bases and 5 bases respectively, with 22 bases between them. This CDR3 region has 15 residues.

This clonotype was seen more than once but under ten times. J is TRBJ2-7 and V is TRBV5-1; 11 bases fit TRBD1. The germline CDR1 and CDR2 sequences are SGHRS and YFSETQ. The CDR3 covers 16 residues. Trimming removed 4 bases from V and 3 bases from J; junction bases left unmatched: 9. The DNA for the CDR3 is TGCGCCAGCAGCAAGGGACAGGGGGTTTTCCACTACGAGCAGTACTTC. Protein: CASSKGQGVFHYEQYF.

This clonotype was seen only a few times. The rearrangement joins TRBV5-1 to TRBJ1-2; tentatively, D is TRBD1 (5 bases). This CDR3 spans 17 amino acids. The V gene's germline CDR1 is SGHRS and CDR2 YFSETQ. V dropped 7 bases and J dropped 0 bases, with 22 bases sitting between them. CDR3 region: CASSPSFPRDANYGYTF. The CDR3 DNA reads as TGCGCCAGCTCGCCATCCTTTCCCAGGGATGCTAACTATGGCTACACCTTC.

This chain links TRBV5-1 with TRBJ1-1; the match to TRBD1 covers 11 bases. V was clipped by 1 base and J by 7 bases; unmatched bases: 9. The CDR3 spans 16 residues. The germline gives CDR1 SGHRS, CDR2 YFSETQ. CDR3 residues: CASSLNPGTGGSEAFF. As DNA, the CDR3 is TGCGCCAGCAGCTTGAACCCCGGGACAGGGGGAAGTGAAGCTTTCTTT.

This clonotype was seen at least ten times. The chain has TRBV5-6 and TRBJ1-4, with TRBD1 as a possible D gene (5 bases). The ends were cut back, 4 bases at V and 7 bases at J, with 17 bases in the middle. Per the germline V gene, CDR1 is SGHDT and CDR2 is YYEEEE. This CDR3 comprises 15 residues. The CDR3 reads CASSMRGGGVEKLFF. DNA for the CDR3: TGTGCCAGCAGCATGAGGGGAGGTGGAGTTGAAAAACTGTTTTTT.

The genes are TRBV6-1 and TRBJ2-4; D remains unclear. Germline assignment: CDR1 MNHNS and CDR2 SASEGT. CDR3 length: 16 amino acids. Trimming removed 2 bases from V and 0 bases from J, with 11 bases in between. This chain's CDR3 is CASSESLQLAKNIQYF. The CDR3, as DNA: TGTGCCAGCAGTGAATCGTTGCAACTAGCCAAAAACATTCAGTACTTC.

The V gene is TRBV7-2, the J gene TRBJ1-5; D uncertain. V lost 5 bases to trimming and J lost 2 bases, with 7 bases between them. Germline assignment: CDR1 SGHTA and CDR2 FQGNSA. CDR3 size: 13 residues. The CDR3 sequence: CASSQSRNQPQHF. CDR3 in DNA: TGTGCCAGCAGCCAATCCCGCAATCAGCCCCAGCATTTT.

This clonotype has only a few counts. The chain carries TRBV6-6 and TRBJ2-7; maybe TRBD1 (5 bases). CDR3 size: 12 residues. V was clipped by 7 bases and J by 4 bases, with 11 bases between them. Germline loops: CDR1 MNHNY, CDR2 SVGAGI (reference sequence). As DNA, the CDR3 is TGTGCCAGCACTGGCCCAGGGTACGAGCAGTACTTC. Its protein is CASTGPGYEQYF.

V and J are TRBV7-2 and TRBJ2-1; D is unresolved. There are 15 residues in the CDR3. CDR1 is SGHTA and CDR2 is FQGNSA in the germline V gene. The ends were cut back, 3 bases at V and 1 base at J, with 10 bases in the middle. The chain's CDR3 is CASSFGLMSYNEQFF. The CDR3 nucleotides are TGTGCCAGCAGCTTCGGGTTGATGTCCTACAATGAGCAGTTCTTC.

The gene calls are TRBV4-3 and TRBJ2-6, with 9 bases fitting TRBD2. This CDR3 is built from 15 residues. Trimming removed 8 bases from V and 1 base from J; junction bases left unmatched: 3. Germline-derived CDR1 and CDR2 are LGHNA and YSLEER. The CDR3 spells CASQTSGSGANVLTF. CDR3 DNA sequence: TGCGCCAGCCAGACTAGCGGTTCTGGGGCCAACGTCCTGACTTTC.

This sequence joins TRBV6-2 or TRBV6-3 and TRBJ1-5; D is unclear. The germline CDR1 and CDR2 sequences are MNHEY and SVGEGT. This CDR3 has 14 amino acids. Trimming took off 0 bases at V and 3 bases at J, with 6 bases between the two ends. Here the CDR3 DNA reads TGTGCCAGCAGTTACTCGGAGGACAATCAGCCCCAGCATTTT. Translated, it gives CASSYSEDNQPQHF.

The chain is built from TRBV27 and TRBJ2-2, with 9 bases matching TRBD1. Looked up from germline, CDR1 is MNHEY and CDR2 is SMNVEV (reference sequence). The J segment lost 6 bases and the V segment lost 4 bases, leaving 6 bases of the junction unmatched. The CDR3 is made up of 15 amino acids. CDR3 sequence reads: CASSSGQGLSGELFF. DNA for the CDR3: TGTGCCAGCAGTTCGGGACAGGGTTTATCCGGGGAGCTGTTTTTT.

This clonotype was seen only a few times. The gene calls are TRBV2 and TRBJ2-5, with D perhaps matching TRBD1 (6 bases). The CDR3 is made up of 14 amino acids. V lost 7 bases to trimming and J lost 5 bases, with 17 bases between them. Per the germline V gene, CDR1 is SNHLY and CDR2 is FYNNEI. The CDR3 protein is CASTGTLIRETQYF. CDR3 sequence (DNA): TGTGCCAGCACCGGGACACTCATAAGGGAGACCCAGTACTTC.

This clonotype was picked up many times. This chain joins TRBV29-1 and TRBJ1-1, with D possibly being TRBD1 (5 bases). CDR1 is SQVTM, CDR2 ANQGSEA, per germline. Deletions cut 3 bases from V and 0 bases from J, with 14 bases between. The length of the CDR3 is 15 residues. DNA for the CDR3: TGCAGCGTTGAGGGGGACGGTTACCTGAACACTGAAGCTTTCTTT. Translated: CSVEGDGYLNTEAFF.

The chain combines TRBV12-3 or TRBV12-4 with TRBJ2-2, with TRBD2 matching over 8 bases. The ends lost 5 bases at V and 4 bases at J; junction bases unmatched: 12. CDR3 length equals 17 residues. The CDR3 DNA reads TGTGCCAGCAGTCCCGGCTTAGCGGGGCCCCGCACCGGGGAGCTGTTTTTT. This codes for CASSPGLAGPRTGELFF.

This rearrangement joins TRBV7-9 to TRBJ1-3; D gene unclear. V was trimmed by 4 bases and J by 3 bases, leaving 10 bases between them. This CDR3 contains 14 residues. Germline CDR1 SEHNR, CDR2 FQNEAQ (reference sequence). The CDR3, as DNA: TGTGCCAGCAGCTCACCGGGGAGTGGAAACACCATATATTTT. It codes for CASSSPGSGNTIYF.

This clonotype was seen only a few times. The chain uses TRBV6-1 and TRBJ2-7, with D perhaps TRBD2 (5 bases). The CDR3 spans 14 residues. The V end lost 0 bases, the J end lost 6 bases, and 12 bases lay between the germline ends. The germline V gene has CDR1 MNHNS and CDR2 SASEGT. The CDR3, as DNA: TGTGCCAGCAGTGAAGCAGGGAGAGGCTTCGAGCAGTACGTC. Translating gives CASSEAGRGFEQYV.

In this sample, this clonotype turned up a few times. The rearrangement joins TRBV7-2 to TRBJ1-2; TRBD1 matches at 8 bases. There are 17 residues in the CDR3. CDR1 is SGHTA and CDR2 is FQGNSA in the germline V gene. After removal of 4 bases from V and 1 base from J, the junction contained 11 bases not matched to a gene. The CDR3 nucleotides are TGTGCCAGCAGCTCGGGCCTTTGGGACAGGCTTAACTATGGCTACACCTTC. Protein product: CASSSGLWDRLNYGYTF. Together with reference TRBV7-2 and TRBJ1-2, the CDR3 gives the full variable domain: GAGVSQSPSNKVTEKGKDVELRCDPISGHTALYWYRQSLGQGLEFLIYFQGNSAPDKSGLPSDRFSAERTGGSVSTLTIQRTQQEDSAVYLCASSSGLWDRLNYGYTFGSGTRLTVV.

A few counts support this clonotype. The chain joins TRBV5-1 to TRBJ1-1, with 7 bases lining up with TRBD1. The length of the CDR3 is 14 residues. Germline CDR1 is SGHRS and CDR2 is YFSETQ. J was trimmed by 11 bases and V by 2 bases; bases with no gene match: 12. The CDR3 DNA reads TGCGCCAGCAGCTTATGGCAGGGGGGAAATCGGGCTTTCTTT. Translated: CASSLWQGGNRAFF.

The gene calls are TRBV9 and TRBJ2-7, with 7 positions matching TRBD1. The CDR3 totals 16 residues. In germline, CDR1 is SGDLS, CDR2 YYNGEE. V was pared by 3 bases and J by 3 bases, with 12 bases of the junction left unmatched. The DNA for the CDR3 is TGTGCCAGCAGCGAGAGGGTAGGGGGCGCTTTCTACGAGCAGTACTTC. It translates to CASSERVGGAFYEQYF.

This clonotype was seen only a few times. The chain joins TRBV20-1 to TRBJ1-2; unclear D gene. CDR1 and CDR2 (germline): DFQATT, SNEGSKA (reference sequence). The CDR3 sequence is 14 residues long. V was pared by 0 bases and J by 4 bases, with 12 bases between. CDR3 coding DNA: TGCAGTGCTAGAGATCGGACGGAGCGCTATGGCTACACCTTC. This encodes CSARDRTERYGYTF.

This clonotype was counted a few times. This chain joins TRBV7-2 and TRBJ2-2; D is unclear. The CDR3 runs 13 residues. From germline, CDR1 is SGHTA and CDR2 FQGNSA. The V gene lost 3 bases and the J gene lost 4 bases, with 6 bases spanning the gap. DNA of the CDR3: TGTGCCAGCAGCTTCTGGGCCACCGGGGAGCTGTTTTTT. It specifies CASSFWATGELFF.